This T cell receptor (beta chain) was captured by sequencing in a study of shared clonotypes between healthy human individuals. Study-level points and caveats: Since donors were few, the genetic and exposure-history diversity represented was limited.

Method: immunoSEQ multiplex PCR; TCRdb's copy keeps in-frame clones and lacks some. The sample gives fewer than 700,000 clones, around 80% of which show up once; more than 10% is in the top ten. Note on this clone: Its antigen is currently unknown.

Every one of the donors was a Caucasian adult that lived in Nashville, Tennessee. Genomic DNA for unsorted samples, which was extracted with the QIAamp DNA Blood Mini kit, came from 81 million or so PBMCs. The specimen was PBMCs. This sequence originates from a middle-aged woman in good health. Some clones in this sample may be carry-over from other donors' samples.

CDR3 in DNA: TGTGCCAGCAGCTTGGATCTAGCGGGAGGGTCCGGGACCCAGTACTTC. Translating gives CASSLDLAGGSGTQYF. The chain has TRBV7-2 and TRBJ2-5; 12 nucleotides line up with TRBD2. Trimming took 3 bases from V and 7 from J; bases not matched to a gene: 9. In germline, CDR1 is SGHTA, CDR2 FQGNSA. The CDR3 runs to 16 residues.